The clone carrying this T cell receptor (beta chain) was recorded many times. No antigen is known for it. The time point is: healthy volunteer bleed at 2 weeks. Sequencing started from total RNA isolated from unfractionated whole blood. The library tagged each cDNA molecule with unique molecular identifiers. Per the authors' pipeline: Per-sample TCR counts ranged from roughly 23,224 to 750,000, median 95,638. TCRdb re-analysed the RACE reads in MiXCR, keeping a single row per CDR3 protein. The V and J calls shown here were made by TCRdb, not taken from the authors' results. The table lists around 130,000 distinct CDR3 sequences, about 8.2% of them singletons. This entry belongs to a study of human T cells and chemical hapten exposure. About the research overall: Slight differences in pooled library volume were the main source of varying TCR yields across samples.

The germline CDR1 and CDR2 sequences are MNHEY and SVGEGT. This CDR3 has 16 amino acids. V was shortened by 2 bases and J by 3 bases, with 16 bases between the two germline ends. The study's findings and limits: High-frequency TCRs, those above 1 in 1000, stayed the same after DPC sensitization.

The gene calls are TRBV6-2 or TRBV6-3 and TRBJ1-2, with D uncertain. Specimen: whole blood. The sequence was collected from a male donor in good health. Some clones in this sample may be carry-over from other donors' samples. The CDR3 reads CASSYVSGNLDYGYTF. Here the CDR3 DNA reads TGTGCCAGCAGTTACGTGTCCGGGAACCTCGACTATGGCTACACCTTC.